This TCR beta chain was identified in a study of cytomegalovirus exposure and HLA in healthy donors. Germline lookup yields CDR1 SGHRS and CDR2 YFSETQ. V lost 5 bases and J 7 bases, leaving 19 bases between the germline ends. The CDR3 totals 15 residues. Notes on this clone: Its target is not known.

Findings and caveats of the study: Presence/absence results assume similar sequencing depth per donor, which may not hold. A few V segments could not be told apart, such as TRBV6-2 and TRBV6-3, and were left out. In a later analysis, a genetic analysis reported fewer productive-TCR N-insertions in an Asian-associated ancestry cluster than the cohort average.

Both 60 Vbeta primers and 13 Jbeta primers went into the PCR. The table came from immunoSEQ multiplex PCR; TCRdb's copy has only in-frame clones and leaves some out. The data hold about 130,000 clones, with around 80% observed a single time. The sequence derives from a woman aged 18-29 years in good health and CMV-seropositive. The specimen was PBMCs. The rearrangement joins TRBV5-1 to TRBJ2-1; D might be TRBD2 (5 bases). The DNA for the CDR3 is TGCGCCAGCAGGGCGGTGCGGGTCCTTGAAAATGAGCAGTTCTTC. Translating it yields CASRAVRVLENEQFF.